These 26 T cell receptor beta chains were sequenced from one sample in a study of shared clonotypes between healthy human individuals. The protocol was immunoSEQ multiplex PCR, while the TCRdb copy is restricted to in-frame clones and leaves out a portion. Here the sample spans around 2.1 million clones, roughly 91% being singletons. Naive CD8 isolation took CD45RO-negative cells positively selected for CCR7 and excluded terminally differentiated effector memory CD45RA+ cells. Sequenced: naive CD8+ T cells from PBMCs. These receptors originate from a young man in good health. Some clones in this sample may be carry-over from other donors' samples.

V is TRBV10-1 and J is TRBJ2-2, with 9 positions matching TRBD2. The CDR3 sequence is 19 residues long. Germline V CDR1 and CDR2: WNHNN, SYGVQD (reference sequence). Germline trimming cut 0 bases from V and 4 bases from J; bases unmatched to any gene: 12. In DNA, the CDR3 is TGCGCCAGCAGTGAGTCGTGGCCAGCGGGGGGTACCTTCACCGGGGAGCTGTTTTTT. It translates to CASSESWPAGGTFTGELFF.

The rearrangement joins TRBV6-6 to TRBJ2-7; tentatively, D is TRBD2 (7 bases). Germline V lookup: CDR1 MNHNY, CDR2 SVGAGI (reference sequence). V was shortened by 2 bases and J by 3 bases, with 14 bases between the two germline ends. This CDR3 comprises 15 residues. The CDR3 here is CASSYPEGGDYEQYF. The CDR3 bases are TGTGCCAGCAGTTACCCTGAAGGGGGGGACTACGAGCAGTACTTC.

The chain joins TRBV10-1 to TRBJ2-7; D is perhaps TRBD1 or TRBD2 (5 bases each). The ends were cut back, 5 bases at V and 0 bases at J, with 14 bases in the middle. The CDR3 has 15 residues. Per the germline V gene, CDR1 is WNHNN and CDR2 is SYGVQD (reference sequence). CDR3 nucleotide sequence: TGCGCCAGCAGTACCGGGACGACCGGCTCCTACGAGCAGTACTTC. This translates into CASSTGTTGSYEQYF.

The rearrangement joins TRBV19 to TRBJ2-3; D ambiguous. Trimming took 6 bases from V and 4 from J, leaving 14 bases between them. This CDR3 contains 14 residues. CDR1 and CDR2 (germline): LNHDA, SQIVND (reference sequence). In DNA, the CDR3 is TGTGCCAGTAGCCGACGCCTGGGTGCAGATACGCAGTATTTT. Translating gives CASSRRLGADTQYF. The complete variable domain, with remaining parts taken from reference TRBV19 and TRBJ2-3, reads DGGITQSPKYLFRKEGQNVTLSCEQNLNHDAMYWYRQDPGQGLRLIYYSQIVNDFQKGDIAEGYSVSREKKESFPLTVTSAQKNPTAFYLCASSRRLGADTQYFGPGTRLTVL.

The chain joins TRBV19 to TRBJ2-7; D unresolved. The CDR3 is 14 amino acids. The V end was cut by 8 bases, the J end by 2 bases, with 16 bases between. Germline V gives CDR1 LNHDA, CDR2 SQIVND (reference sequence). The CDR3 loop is CASGPGQFTYEQYF. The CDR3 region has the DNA TGTGCCAGTGGCCCGGGTCAGTTCACCTACGAGCAGTACTTC.

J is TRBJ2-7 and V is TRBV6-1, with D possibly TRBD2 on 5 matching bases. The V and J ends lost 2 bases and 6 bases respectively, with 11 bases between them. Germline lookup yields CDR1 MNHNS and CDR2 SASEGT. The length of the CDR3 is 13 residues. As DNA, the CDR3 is TGTGCCAGCAGTGAAATCGTCCGGGGCGAGCAGTACTTC. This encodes CASSEIVRGEQYF.

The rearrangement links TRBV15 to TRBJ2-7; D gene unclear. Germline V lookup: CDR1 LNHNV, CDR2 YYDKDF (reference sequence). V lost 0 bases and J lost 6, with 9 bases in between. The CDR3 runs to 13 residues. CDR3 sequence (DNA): TGTGCCACCAGCAGAGATGGGTTGAGCGAGCAGTACTTC. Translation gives CATSRDGLSEQYF.

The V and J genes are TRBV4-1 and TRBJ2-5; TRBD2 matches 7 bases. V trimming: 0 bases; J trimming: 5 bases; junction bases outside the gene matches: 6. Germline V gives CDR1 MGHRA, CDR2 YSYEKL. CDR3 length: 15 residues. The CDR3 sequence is CASSQEGDYSETQYF. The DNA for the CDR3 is TGCGCCAGCAGCCAAGAGGGGGACTACTCGGAGACCCAGTACTTC.

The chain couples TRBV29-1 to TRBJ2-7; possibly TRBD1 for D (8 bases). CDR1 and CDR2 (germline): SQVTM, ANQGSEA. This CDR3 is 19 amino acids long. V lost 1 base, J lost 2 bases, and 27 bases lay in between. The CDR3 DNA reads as TGCAGCGTTGAAGTCCTCCTGGGAGGGGACAGGACGTTAACCTACGAGCAGTACTTC. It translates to CSVEVLLGGDRTLTYEQYF.

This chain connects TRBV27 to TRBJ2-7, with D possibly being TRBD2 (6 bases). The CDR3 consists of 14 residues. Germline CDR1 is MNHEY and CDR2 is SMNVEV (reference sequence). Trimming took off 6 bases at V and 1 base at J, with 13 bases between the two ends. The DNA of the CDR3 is TGTGCCAGCAGGATTCTAGCGCCTTCCTACGAGCAGTACTTC. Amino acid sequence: CASRILAPSYEQYF.

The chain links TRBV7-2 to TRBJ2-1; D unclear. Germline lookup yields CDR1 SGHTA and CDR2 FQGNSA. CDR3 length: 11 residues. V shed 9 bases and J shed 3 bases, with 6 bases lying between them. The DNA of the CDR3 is TGTGCCAGTAGGGTCTACAATGAGCAGTTCTTC. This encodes CASRVYNEQFF.

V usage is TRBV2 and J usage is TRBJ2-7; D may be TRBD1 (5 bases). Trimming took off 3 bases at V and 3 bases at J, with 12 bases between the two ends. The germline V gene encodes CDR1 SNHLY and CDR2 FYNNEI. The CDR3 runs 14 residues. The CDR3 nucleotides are TGTGCCAGCAGTGAGAGGTCAGGGTACTACGAGCAGTACTTC. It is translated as CASSERSGYYEQYF.

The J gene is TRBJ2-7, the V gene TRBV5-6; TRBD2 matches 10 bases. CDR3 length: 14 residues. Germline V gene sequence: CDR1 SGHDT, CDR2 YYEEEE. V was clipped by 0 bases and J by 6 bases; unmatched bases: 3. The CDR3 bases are TGTGCCAGCAGCTTGGAAGCGGGAGGGGGCGAGCAGTACTTC. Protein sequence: CASSLEAGGGEQYF. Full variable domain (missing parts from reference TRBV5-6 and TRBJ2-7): DAGVTQSPTHLIKTRGQQVTLRCSPKSGHDTVSWYQQALGQGPQFIFQYYEEEERQRGNFPDRFSGHQFPNYSSELNVNALLLGDSALYLCASSLEAGGGEQYFGPGTRLTVT.

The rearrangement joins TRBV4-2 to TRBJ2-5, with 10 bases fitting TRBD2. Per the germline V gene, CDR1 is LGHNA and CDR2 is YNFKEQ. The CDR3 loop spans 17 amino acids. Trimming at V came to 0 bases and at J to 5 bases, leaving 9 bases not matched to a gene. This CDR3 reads CASSQDFEREGPETQYF. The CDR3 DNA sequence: TGTGCCAGCAGCCAAGATTTCGAGCGGGAGGGCCCGGAGACCCAGTACTTC.

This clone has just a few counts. CDR3 in amino acids: CASREGKKLFF. In DNA form, the CDR3 reads TGCGCCAGCAGAGAAGGCAAAAAACTGTTTTTT. The genes are TRBV10-2 and TRBJ1-4; D call uncertain. In germline, CDR1 is WSHSY, CDR2 SAAADI. This CDR3 spans 11 amino acids. Trimming shortened V by 6 bases and J by 9 bases, and 8 bases separated the two germline ends.

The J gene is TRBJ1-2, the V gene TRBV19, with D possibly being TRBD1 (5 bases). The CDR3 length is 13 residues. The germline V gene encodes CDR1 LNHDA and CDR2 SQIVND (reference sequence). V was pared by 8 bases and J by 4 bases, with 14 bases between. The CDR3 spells CASGARTGYGYTF. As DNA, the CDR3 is TGTGCCAGTGGTGCGAGAACAGGCTATGGCTACACCTTC.

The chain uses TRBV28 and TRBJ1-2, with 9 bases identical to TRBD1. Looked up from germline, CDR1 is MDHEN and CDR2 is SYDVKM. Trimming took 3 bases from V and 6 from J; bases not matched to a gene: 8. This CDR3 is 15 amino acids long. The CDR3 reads CASSLSGQGRDGYTF. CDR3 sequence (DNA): TGTGCCAGCAGTTTGTCCGGACAGGGGAGGGATGGCTACACCTTC.

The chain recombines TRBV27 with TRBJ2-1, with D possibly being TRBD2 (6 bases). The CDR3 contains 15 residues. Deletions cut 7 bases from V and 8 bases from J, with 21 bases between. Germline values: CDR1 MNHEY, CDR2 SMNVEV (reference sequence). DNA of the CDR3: TGTGCCAGCATGGGTGGGAGGACCAGGGTCGATGAGCAGTTCTTC. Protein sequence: CASMGGRTRVDEQFF.

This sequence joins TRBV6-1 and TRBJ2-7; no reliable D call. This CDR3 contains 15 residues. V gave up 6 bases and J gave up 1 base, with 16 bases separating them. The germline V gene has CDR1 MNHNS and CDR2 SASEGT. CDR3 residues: CASRTTTLGSYEQYF. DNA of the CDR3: TGTGCCAGCAGAACCACGACTTTAGGTTCCTACGAGCAGTACTTC.

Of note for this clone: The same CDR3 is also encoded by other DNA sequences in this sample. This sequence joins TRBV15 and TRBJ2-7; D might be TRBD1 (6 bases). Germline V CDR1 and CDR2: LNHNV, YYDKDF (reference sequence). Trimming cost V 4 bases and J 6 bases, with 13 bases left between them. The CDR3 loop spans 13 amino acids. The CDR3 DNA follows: TGTGCCACCAGCACTACAGGGACGTCCGAGCAGTACTTC. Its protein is CATSTTGTSEQYF.

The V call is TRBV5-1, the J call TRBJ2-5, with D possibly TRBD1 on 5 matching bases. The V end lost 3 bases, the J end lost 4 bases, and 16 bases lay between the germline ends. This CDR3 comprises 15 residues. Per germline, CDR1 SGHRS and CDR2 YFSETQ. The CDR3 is CASSYSRTMLETQYF. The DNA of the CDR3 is TGCGCCAGCAGCTACTCTAGGACAATGTTAGAGACCCAGTACTTC.

The chain's CDR3 is CASSPPEGPFSNEQFF. DNA of the CDR3: TGTGCCAGCAGCCCACCCGAGGGGCCCTTCAGCAATGAGCAGTTCTTC. The chain uses TRBV7-6 and TRBJ2-1, with D perhaps given as TRBD1 or TRBD2 (5 bases each). Germline V gene lookup returns CDR1 SGHVS and CDR2 FNYEAQ. Trimming took 5 bases from V and 6 from J, leaving 20 bases between them. The CDR3 runs 16 residues.

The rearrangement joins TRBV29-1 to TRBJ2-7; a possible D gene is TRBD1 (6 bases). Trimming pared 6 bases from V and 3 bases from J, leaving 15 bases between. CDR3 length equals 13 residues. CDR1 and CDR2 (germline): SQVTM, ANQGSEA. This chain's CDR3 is CSVRPTGVYEQYF. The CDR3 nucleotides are TGCAGCGTCCGACCGACAGGAGTCTACGAGCAGTACTTC.

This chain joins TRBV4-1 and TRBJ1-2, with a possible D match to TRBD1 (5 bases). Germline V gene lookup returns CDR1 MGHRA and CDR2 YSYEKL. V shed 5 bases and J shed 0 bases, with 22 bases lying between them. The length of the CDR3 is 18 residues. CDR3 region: CASSANGGLGGTNYGYTF. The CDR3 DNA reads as TGCGCCAGCAGCGCAAATGGCGGGCTGGGGGGGACTAACTATGGCTACACCTTC.

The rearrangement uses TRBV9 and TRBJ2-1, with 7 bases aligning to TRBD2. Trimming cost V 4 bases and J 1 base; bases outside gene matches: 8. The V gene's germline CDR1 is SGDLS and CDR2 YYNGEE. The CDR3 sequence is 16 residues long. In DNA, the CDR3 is TGTGCCAGCAGCCCGTTGCGGGAGATGTCCTACAATGAGCAGTTCTTC. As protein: CASSPLREMSYNEQFF. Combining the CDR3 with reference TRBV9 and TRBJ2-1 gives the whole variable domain DSGVTQTPKHLITATGQRVTLRCSPRSGDLSVYWYQQSLDQGLQFLIQYYNGEERAKGNILERFSAQQFPDLHSELNLSSLELGDSALYFCASSPLREMSYNEQFFGPGTRLTVL.

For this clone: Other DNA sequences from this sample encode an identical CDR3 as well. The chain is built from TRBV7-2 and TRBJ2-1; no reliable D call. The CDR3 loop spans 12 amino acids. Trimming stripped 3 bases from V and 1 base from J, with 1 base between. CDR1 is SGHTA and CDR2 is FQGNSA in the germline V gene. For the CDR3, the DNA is TGTGCCAGCAGCTTTTCCTACAATGAGCAGTTCTTC. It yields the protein CASSFSYNEQFF.